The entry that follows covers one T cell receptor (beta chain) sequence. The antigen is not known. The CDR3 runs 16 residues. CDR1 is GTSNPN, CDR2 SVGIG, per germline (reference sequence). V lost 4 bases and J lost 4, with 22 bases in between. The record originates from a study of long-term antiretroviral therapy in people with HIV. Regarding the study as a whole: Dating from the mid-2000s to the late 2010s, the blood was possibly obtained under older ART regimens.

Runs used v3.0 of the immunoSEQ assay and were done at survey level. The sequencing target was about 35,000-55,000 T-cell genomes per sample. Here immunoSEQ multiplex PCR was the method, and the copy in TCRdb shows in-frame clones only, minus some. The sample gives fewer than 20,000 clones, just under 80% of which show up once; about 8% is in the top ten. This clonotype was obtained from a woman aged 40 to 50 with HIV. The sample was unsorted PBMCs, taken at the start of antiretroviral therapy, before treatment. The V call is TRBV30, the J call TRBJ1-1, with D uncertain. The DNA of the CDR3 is TGTGCCTGGACTAGTGGGTCTGGACGGCGGGGCACTGAAGCTTTCTTT. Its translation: CAWTSGSGRRGTEAFF. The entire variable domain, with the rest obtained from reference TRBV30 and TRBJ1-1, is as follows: SQTIHQWPATLVQPVGSPLSLECTVEGTSNPNLYWYRQAAGRGLQLLFYSVGIGQISSEVPQNLSASRPQDRQFILSSKKLLLSDSGFYLCAWTSGSGRRGTEAFFGQGTRLTVV.